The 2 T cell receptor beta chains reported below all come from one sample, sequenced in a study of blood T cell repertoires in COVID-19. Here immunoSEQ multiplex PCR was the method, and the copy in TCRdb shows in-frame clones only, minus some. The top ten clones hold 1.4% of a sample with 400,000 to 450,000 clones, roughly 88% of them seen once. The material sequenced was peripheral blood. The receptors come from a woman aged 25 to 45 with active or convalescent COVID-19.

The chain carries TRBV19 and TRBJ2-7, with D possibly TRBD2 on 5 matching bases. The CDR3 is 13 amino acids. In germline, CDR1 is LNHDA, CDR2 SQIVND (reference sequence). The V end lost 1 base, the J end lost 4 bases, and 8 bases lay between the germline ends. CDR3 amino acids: CASSIASGYEQYF. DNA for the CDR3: TGTGCCAGTAGTATAGCTTCGGGGTACGAGCAGTACTTC.

In DNA form, the CDR3 reads TGTGCCAGCATCCCGAGGGTGGCAGCAACTAATGAAAAACTGTTTTTT. It is translated as CASIPRVAATNEKLFF. This chain connects TRBV2 to TRBJ1-4; D is unclear. The germline CDR1 and CDR2 sequences are SNHLY and FYNNEI. The V end was cut by 7 bases, the J end by 0 bases, with 15 bases between. The CDR3 loop spans 16 amino acids.